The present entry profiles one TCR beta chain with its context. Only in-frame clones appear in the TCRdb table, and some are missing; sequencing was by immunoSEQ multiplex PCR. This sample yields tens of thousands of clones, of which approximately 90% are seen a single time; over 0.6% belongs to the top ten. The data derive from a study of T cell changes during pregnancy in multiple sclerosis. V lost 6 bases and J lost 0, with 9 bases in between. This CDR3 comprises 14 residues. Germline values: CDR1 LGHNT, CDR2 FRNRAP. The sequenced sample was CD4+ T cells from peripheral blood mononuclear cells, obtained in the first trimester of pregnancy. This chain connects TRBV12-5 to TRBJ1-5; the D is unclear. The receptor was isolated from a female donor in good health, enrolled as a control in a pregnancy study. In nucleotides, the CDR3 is TGTGCTAGTGGCCGCGGAGATAGCAATCAGCCCCAGCATTTT. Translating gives CASGRGDSNQPQHF.